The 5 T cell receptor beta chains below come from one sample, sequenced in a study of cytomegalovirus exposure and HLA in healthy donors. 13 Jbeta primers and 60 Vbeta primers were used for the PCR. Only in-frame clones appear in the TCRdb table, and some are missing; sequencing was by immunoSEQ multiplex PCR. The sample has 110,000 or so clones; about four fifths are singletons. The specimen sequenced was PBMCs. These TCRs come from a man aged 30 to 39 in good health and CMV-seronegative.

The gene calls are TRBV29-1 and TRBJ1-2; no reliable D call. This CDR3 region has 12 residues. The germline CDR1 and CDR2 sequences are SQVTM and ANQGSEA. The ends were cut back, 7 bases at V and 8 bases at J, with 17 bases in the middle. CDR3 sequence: CSAAMLSNGYTF. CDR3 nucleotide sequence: TGCAGCGCCGCTATGCTATCCAACGGCTACACCTTC.

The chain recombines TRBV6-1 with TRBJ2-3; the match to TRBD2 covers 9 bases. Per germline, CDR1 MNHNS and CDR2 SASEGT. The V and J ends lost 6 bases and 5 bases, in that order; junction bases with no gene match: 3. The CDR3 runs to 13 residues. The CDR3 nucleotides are TGTGCCAGCAGGGTGACTAGCGGAGATACGCAGTATTTT. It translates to CASRVTSGDTQYF.

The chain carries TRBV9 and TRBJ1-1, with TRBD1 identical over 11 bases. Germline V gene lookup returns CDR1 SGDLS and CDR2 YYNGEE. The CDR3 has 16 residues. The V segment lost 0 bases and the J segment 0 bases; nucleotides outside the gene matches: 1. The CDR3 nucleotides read TGTGCCAGCAGCGTAGGGACAGGGGGCGTGAACACTGAAGCTTTCTTT. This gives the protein CASSVGTGGVNTEAFF.

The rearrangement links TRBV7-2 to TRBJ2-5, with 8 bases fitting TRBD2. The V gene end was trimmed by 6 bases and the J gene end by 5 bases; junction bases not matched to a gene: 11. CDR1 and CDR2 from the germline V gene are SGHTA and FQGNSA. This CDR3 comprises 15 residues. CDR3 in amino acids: CASSFQAGVGETQYF. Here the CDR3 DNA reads TGTGCCAGCAGTTTTCAAGCGGGAGTAGGGGAGACCCAGTACTTC.

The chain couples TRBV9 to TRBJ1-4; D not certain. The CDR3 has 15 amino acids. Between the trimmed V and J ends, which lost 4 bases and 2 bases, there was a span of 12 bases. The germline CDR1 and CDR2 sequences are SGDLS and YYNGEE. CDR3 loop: CASSPRHGTNEKLFF. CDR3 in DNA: TGTGCCAGCAGCCCTCGACACGGCACTAATGAAAAACTGTTTTTT.